These 29 T cell receptor beta chains were all obtained from the same sample, sequenced in a study of beta chain features in type 1 diabetes. The whole isolated RNA underwent reverse transcription, so sequencing captured expressed TCRB transcripts. Clones were read by immunoSEQ multiplex PCR, and TCRdb kept only the in-frame ones, dropping some. The repertoire includes about 370,000 clones, over 13% of them detected once, and roughly 0.017% sits in the top ten. Sequenced material: naive CD4+ T cells from blood. These receptors all stem from a woman between 18 and 30 years old in good health.

CDR3 sequence (DNA): TGTGCCTGGGCGGATACATGGACTAATCAGCCCCAGCATTTT. Residues: CAWADTWTNQPQHF. The chain recombines TRBV30 with TRBJ1-5; D is unresolved. The CDR3 has 14 residues. The germline CDR1 and CDR2 sequences are GTSNPN and SVGIG (reference sequence). V was cut by 5 bases and J by 4 bases, with 15 bases left in between.

This clone occurred once. The V gene is TRBV7-8, the J gene TRBJ2-3; 7 nucleotides agree with TRBD2. The germline CDR1 and CDR2 sequences are SGHVS and FQNEAQ. This CDR3 has 17 residues. J was trimmed by 1 base and V by 5 bases; bases with no gene match: 12. CDR3 sequence: CASSPRGGVGGTDTQYF. The CDR3, as DNA: TGTGCCAGCAGCCCCCGCGGGGGAGTAGGAGGCACAGATACGCAGTATTTT.

This clone has only one observation. The chain links TRBV6-6 to TRBJ1-5; D is ambiguous. V was clipped by 7 bases and J by 4 bases, with 20 bases between them. The CDR3 extends over 16 amino acids. Looked up from germline, CDR1 is MNHNY and CDR2 is SVGAGI (reference sequence). CDR3 sequence reads: CASIDSLGRRNQPQHF. As DNA, the CDR3 is TGTGCCAGCATTGACTCCTTGGGCAGGAGGAATCAGCCCCAGCATTTT.

V and J are TRBV10-3 and TRBJ2-3, with 7 bases matching TRBD2. The length of the CDR3 is 14 residues. Germline CDR1 and CDR2: ENHRY and SYGVKD. Trimming removed 10 bases from V and 2 bases from J; junction bases left unmatched: 9. The CDR3 loop reads CATEGTSATDTQYF. The CDR3 DNA reads TGTGCCACCGAGGGCACTAGCGCCACAGATACGCAGTATTTT.

This clone was found a few times. The genes are TRBV27 and TRBJ2-5; D is ambiguous. The V and J ends lost 5 bases and 1 base respectively, with 8 bases between them. The CDR3 runs 13 residues. Germline V gene lookup returns CDR1 MNHEY and CDR2 SMNVEV (reference sequence). The CDR3 DNA reads TGTGCCAGCAGTCTCTCCTCCCAAGAGACCCAGTACTTC. This sequence encodes CASSLSSQETQYF.

This clone showed up just a few times. The J gene is TRBJ2-1, the V gene TRBV9; a possible D gene is TRBD1 (6 bases). CDR3 length equals 14 residues. Trimming took 0 bases from V and 7 from J, leaving 11 bases between them. Per germline, CDR1 SGDLS and CDR2 YYNGEE. The CDR3 protein is CASSVGNRANEQFF. Written as DNA, the CDR3 is TGTGCCAGCAGCGTAGGAAACAGGGCAAATGAGCAGTTCTTC.

This clone was seen a handful of times. The chain links TRBV5-1 to TRBJ2-6; D gene ambiguous. V was cut by 2 bases and J by 0 bases, with 9 bases left in between. Germline CDR1 reads SGHRS; CDR2 reads YFSETQ. CDR3 length equals 16 residues. CDR3 DNA sequence: TGCGCCAGCAGCTTTCAGGCAGACTCTGGGGCCAACGTCCTGACTTTC. Amino acids: CASSFQADSGANVLTF.

This clone was seen just once. CDR3 sequence reads: CASSLHTSKITYEQYF. Here the CDR3 DNA reads TGTGCCAGCAGCTTACATACTAGCAAAATAACCTACGAGCAGTACTTC. The chain carries TRBV11-2 and TRBJ2-7; tentatively, D is TRBD2 (6 bases). Trimming pared 2 bases from V and 2 bases from J, leaving 16 bases between. This CDR3 is 16 amino acids long. The germline gives CDR1 SGHAT, CDR2 FQNNGV.

This clone has a handful of counts. The gene calls are TRBV19 and TRBJ1-1, with no clear D. The germline gives CDR1 LNHDA, CDR2 SQIVND (reference sequence). This CDR3 spans 15 amino acids. V lost 3 bases and J 1 base, leaving 12 bases between the germline ends. In nucleotides, the CDR3 is TGTGCCAGTAGTATGCTTGGACTCCAGAACACTGAAGCTTTCTTT. Translated: CASSMLGLQNTEAFF.

This clone was seen more than once but under ten times. The chain recombines TRBV18 with TRBJ2-7; 9 bases map to TRBD1. CDR1 and CDR2 (germline): KGHSH, LQKENI. CDR3 size: 16 residues. The junction had 6 bases not matched to a gene; V was cut back by 3 bases and J by 0 bases. CDR3 sequence: CASSPLDRGLSYEQYF. The CDR3 region has the DNA TGTGCCAGCTCACCCTTGGACAGGGGACTCTCCTACGAGCAGTACTTC.

The chain employs TRBV28 and TRBJ2-1, with a possible D match to TRBD1 (7 bases). The CDR3 runs 16 residues. Germline CDR1 reads MDHEN; CDR2 reads SYDVKM. Deletions cut 2 bases from V and 7 bases from J, with 18 bases between. In nucleotides, the CDR3 is TGTGCCAGCAGTTTAATCGGGCAGGGGGGATGGAATGAGCAGTTCTTC. Its translation: CASSLIGQGGWNEQFF. Full variable domain (remainder filled in from reference TRBV28 and TRBJ2-1): DVKVTQSSRYLVKRTGEKVFLECVQDMDHENMFWYRQDPGLGLRLIYFSYDVKMKEKGDIPEGYSVSREKKERFSLILESASTNQTSMYLCASSLIGQGGWNEQFFGPGTRLTVL.

The CDR3 region is CASSIAVSSKNIQYF. CDR3 nucleotide sequence: TGTGCCAGTAGTATAGCGGTGTCTTCCAAAAACATTCAGTACTTC. The gene calls are TRBV19 and TRBJ2-4, with D unclear. Germline V gene lookup returns CDR1 LNHDA and CDR2 SQIVND (reference sequence). The CDR3 totals 15 residues. V dropped 1 base and J dropped 2 bases, with 9 bases sitting between them. The variable domain in full, with the rest retrieved from reference TRBV19 and TRBJ2-4, is DGGITQSPKYLFRKEGQNVTLSCEQNLNHDAMYWYRQDPGQGLRLIYYSQIVNDFQKGDIAEGYSVSREKKESFPLTVTSAQKNPTAFYLCASSIAVSSKNIQYFGAGTRLSVL.

The rearrangement uses TRBV4-3 and TRBJ1-1; D remains ambiguous. V was trimmed by 1 base and J by 0 bases, leaving 12 bases between them. Germline-derived CDR1 and CDR2 are LGHNA and YSLEER. There are 16 residues in the CDR3. The CDR3, as DNA: TGCGCCAGCAGCCAAGGGGCAGATAAGATGAACACTGAAGCTTTCTTT. This gives the protein CASSQGADKMNTEAFF.

In this sample, this clone turned up a few times. The V call is TRBV4-2, the J call TRBJ2-7; tentatively, D is TRBD2 (6 bases). Trimming took off 3 bases at V and 3 bases at J, with 21 bases between the two ends. The CDR3 has 17 amino acids. Germline lookup yields CDR1 LGHNA and CDR2 YNFKEQ. The CDR3: CASSHPSLGLASYEQYF. The CDR3 region has the DNA TGTGCCAGCAGCCATCCGAGCTTAGGGCTAGCGAGCTACGAGCAGTACTTC.

J is TRBJ1-2 and V is TRBV29-1, with D unresolved. The germline V gene encodes CDR1 SQVTM and CDR2 ANQGSEA. The CDR3 covers 10 residues. V was pared by 4 bases and J by 7 bases, with 7 bases between. The CDR3 spells CSVASSGYTF. For the CDR3, the DNA is TGCAGCGTTGCGTCGAGTGGCTACACCTTC.

This clone came up a few times. The chain has TRBV18 and TRBJ2-1; 9 nucleotides agree with TRBD2. With 6 bases clipped from V and 8 bases from J, the junction kept 5 bases outside the gene matches. Germline-derived CDR1 and CDR2 are KGHSH and LQKENI. The CDR3 is 13 amino acids. This CDR3 is CASSQGLADEQFF. The CDR3 bases are TGTGCCAGCTCCCAGGGACTAGCTGATGAGCAGTTCTTC.

The CDR3 nucleotides are TGTGCCTGGAGTGTAGATTCAGCTAGGGGCAATGAGCAGTTCTTC. Protein sequence: CAWSVDSARGNEQFF. The chain carries TRBV30 and TRBJ2-1; perhaps TRBD1 as D (5 bases). The germline V gene has CDR1 GTSNPN and CDR2 SVGIG (reference sequence). This CDR3 spans 15 amino acids. Trimming took off 0 bases at V and 6 bases at J, with 15 bases between the two ends.

This chain joins TRBV29-1 and TRBJ2-4, with D possibly being TRBD2 (6 bases). The CDR3 has 13 amino acids. Germline V gene sequence: CDR1 SQVTM, CDR2 ANQGSEA. Trimming removed 7 bases from V and 7 bases from J, with 17 bases in between. In DNA, the CDR3 is TGCAGCGCCCAAGCCGGAGGGAGTAACATTCAGTACTTC. Translated, it gives CSAQAGGSNIQYF.

The chain employs TRBV28 and TRBJ2-6; 8 bases are shared with TRBD1. The CDR3 has 16 amino acids. V shed 6 bases, J shed 0 bases, and the junction held 4 bases outside the gene matches. Germline CDR1 MDHEN, CDR2 SYDVKM. The DNA for the CDR3 is TGTGCCAGCAGGGGACAGGCGGTCTCTGGGGCCAACGTCCTGACTTTC. Its protein product is CASRGQAVSGANVLTF.

This chain uses TRBV5-1 with TRBJ2-5; a possible D gene is TRBD1 (6 bases). The CDR3 is 14 residues long. In germline, CDR1 is SGHRS, CDR2 YFSETQ. Trimming pared 0 bases from V and 4 bases from J, leaving 10 bases between. In DNA form, the CDR3 reads TGCGCCAGCAGCTTGGACAGGGCTGGAGAGACCCAGTACTTC. It yields the protein CASSLDRAGETQYF.

J is TRBJ2-7 and V is TRBV4-1; 9 nucleotides line up with TRBD2. The CDR3 consists of 16 residues. V shed 0 bases, J shed 3 bases, and the junction held 6 bases outside the gene matches. The germline gives CDR1 MGHRA, CDR2 YSYEKL. CDR3 loop: CASSQDGASGVYEQYF. The CDR3 bases are TGCGCCAGCAGCCAAGATGGGGCTAGCGGGGTCTACGAGCAGTACTTC.

This clone showed up just a few times. The V call is TRBV15, the J call TRBJ1-4; D ambiguous. Germline CDR1 reads LNHNV; CDR2 reads YYDKDF (reference sequence). CDR3 length: 13 residues. Trimming cost V 3 bases and J 6 bases, with 8 bases left between them. The CDR3, as DNA: TGTGCCACCAGCAGGAAAAGCTATGAAAAACTGTTTTTT. This encodes CATSRKSYEKLFF. The full variable domain, with the rest looked up from reference TRBV15 and TRBJ1-4, is DAMVIQNPRYQVTQFGKPVTLSCSQTLNHNVMYWYQQKSSQAPKLLFHYYDKDFNNEADTPDNFQSRRPNTSFCFLDIRSPGLGDTAMYLCATSRKSYEKLFFGSGTQLSVL.

This clone turned up a few times. V and J are TRBV28 and TRBJ1-1; weak D call: TRBD1 (6 bases). V was shortened by 4 bases and J by 0 bases, with 15 bases between the two germline ends. Germline V CDR1 and CDR2: MDHEN, SYDVKM. CDR3 length equals 16 residues. CDR3 loop: CASSSLGGGMNTEAFF. The CDR3 nucleotides read TGTGCCAGCAGTTCATTGGGAGGGGGAATGAACACTGAAGCTTTCTTT.

V gene TRBV19 combines with J gene TRBJ1-5; 7 positions match TRBD1. CDR1 is LNHDA and CDR2 is SQIVND in the germline V gene (reference sequence). The J segment lost 6 bases and the V segment lost 6 bases, leaving 5 bases of the junction unmatched. The CDR3 extends over 13 amino acids. The CDR3 DNA reads TGTGCCAGTAGCGGGACAGTAGGTCAGCCCCAGCATTTT. This gives the protein CASSGTVGQPQHF.

The chain uses TRBV29-1 and TRBJ2-3, with TRBD2 matching 7 bases. Unmatched junction bases numbered 3, after V lost 2 bases and J lost 4 bases. The CDR3 length is 13 residues. Germline lookup yields CDR1 SQVTM and CDR2 ANQGSEA. The CDR3 protein is CSVERGVADTQYF. The CDR3 nucleotides are TGCAGCGTTGAACGGGGGGTCGCAGATACGCAGTATTTT.

This clone was observed a handful of times. The same CDR3 arises from other DNA sequences in this sample as well. The V gene is TRBV29-1, the J gene TRBJ2-7, with 12 positions matching TRBD2. J was trimmed by 4 bases and V by 4 bases; bases with no gene match: 5. CDR3 size: 14 residues. Looked up from germline, CDR1 is SQVTM and CDR2 is ANQGSEA. Here the CDR3 reads CSVAGLAGLYEQYF. The CDR3 bases are TGCAGCGTTGCGGGACTAGCGGGTTTGTACGAGCAGTACTTC.

V is TRBV4-3 and J is TRBJ1-2, with TRBD1 matching 7 bases. The CDR3 has 16 residues. CDR1 is LGHNA, CDR2 YSLEER, per germline. V lost 4 bases, J lost 0 bases, and 8 bases stayed unmatched. The CDR3: CASSRAWTGSNYGYTF. In nucleotides, the CDR3 is TGCGCCAGCAGCCGAGCTTGGACAGGCTCTAACTATGGCTACACCTTC.

Here the CDR3 reads CAWNRGNRDEQFF. CDR3 sequence (DNA): TGTGCCTGGAATCGCGGGAATAGAGATGAGCAGTTCTTC. The chain carries TRBV30 and TRBJ2-1; D perhaps matches TRBD2 (6 bases). The CDR3 loop spans 13 amino acids. Germline CDR1 GTSNPN, CDR2 SVGIG (reference sequence). V lost 4 bases and J lost 8, with 15 bases in between.

The chain couples TRBV14 to TRBJ1-2, with D maybe TRBD1 (5 bases). Germline V gene data show CDR1 as SGHDN and CDR2 as FVKESK. CDR3 length equals 14 residues. V was shortened by 0 bases and J by 8 bases, with 13 bases between the two germline ends. Here the CDR3 reads CASSQEPRVGGYTF. The CDR3 DNA sequence: TGTGCCAGCAGCCAAGAGCCCAGGGTTGGCGGCTACACCTTC.